This is a list of T cell receptor beta chains from one sample in a study of T cell responses to AZD1222 COVID-19 vaccine. Produced via immunoSEQ multiplex PCR; TCRdb's table is partial and in-frame only. The profile covers 170,000 or so clones, with roughly 87% appearing a single time and around 2.6% taken by the ten largest. Sequencing was performed on peripheral blood, taken on day 0 of AZD1222 vaccination. The origin of the receptors is an adult in good health. CDR3s include the opening cysteine and the closing phenylalanine or tryptophan. Each record gives: J gene, D gene, V gene, clone size, CDR3 protein, CDR3 DNA. The D gene is left open where the match is weak. Size tells how often a clone was seen (once, few, many) or the class of an expanded clone, and some rows leave it out.

TRBJ2-5 | TRBD1 | TRBV7-2 | NA | CASSSGTGVRETQYF | TGTGCCAGCAGCTCCGGGACAGGGGTTAGGGAGACCCAGTACTTC
TRBJ2-6 | NA | TRBV21-1 | NA | CASSPHRPSAGANVLTF | TGTGCCAGCAGCCCTCATCGGCCCTCGGCCGGGGCCAACGTCCTGACTTTC
TRBJ1-2 | NA | TRBV2 | NA | CASRLSQGGNYGYTF | TGTGCCAGCAGGCTTTCGCAGGGCGGGAACTATGGCTACACCTTC
TRBJ1-1 | TRBD1 | TRBV3-1/TRBV3-2 | NA | CASSQDSGTANTEAFF | TGTGCCAGCAGCCAAGACTCCGGGACAGCGAACACTGAAGCTTTCTTT
TRBJ1-5 | NA | TRBV28 | NA | CASSPPTTGNQPQHF | TGTGCCAGCAGTCCACCGACCACGGGGAATCAGCCCCAGCATTTT
TRBJ2-1 | TRBD1 | TRBV25-1 | NA | CASKGAEGEQFF | TGTGCCAGCAAGGGGGCAGAGGGTGAGCAGTTCTTC
TRBJ1-2 | NA | TRBV20-1 | NA | CSASPPAEGYGYTF | TGCAGTGCTAGTCCCCCCGCGGAGGGCTATGGCTACACCTTC
TRBJ2-7 | NA | TRBV27 | NA | CASSFGGPREQYF | TGTGCCAGCAGTTTTGGAGGACCCCGCGAGCAGTACTTC
TRBJ2-7 | NA | TRBV27 | NA | CARNGTPSYEQYF | TGTGCCAGGAACGGGACACCGTCCTACGAGCAGTACTTC
TRBJ2-1 | NA | TRBV3-1/TRBV3-2 | NA | CASSQEARVPYNEQFF | TGTGCCAGCAGCCAAGAGGCCAGGGTTCCCTACAATGAGCAGTTCTTC
TRBJ2-2 | NA | TRBV19 | few | CASKRKDPPVAGELFF | TGTGCCAGTAAACGGAAGGACCCGCCGGTGGCCGGGGAGCTGTTTTTT
TRBJ2-7 | NA | TRBV28 | NA | CASSSGSRARGQYF | TGTGCCAGCAGTTCGGGGTCGAGAGCACGCGGGCAGTACTTC
TRBJ2-3 | TRBD2 | TRBV30 | NA | CACGPTSGFTDTQYF | TGTGCCTGTGGGCCTACTAGCGGGTTCACAGATACGCAGTATTTT
TRBJ1-1 | TRBD1 | TRBV6-5 | NA | CASRKTGKNTEAFF | TGTGCCAGCAGGAAGACAGGGAAAAACACTGAAGCTTTCTTT